Listed below are T cell receptor beta chains from one sample, sequenced in a study of T-cell reconstitution after alpha-beta-depleted transplantation in children. TCRdb fed the PCR reads into MiXCR, producing one record per CDR3 protein. The sample gives roughly 180,000 distinct CDR3 sequences, approximately 10% of which show up once; about 13% is in the top ten. The material sequenced was PBMCs, taken before TCRalphabeta/CD19-depleted stem cell transplant. The receptors derive from a boy between 2 and 10 years old with acute myeloid leukemia, due to receive a stem cell transplant. Each CDR3 is given with its conserved first and last residue. Fields, in order: V gene, clone size, D gene, J gene, CDR3 DNA, CDR3 protein. The D gene is left open where the match is weak. A row's size may be missing; if present it is once, few, many or a size class.

v_gene: TRBV9
abundance: -
d_gene: -
j_gene: TRBJ1-6
CDR3nt: TGTGCCAGCAGCGTAGAGGGTATGAGTTCACCCCTCCACTTT
CDR3aa: CASSVEGMSSPLHF

v_gene: TRBV5-1
abundance: many
d_gene: -
j_gene: TRBJ2-2
CDR3nt: TGCGCCAGCAGCTTAAACAGGGATGACACCGGGGAGCTGTTTTTT
CDR3aa: CASSLNRDDTGELFF

v_gene: TRBV5-1
abundance: many
d_gene: -
j_gene: TRBJ1-1
CDR3nt: TGCGCCAGCAGCTTGGCGCGAATTGGCACTGAAGCTTTCTTT
CDR3aa: CASSLARIGTEAFF

v_gene: TRBV5-1
abundance: many
d_gene: -
j_gene: TRBJ1-1
CDR3nt: TGCGCCAGCAGCTCGGCAGGCTGGGACACTGAAGCTTTCTTT
CDR3aa: CASSSAGWDTEAFF

v_gene: TRBV12-3/TRBV12-4
abundance: many
d_gene: -
j_gene: TRBJ1-2
CDR3nt: TGTGCCAGCGGCCAACTCCGGACAGTTAATGGCTACACCTTC
CDR3aa: CASGQLRTVNGYTF

v_gene: TRBV11-2
abundance: many
d_gene: -
j_gene: TRBJ2-2
CDR3nt: TGTGCCAGCAGCTTAGATGCGGCTAGTCGGGAGCTGTTTTTT
CDR3aa: CASSLDAASRELFF

v_gene: TRBV24-1
abundance: many
d_gene: -
j_gene: TRBJ2-3
CDR3nt: TGTGCCACCAGTGACCCCAGCACAGATACGCAGTATTTT
CDR3aa: CATSDPSTDTQYF

v_gene: TRBV27
abundance: many
d_gene: -
j_gene: TRBJ1-2
CDR3nt: TGTGCCAGCAGTCCCTTGGGCTATGGCTACACCTTC
CDR3aa: CASSPLGYGYTF

v_gene: TRBV12-3/TRBV12-4
abundance: many
d_gene: -
j_gene: TRBJ2-3
CDR3nt: TGTGCCAGTTTCCTCGCGGGCACAGATACGCAGTATTTT
CDR3aa: CASFLAGTDTQYF

v_gene: TRBV7-9
abundance: many
d_gene: -
j_gene: TRBJ2-3
CDR3nt: TGTGCCAGCAGCTTTGCGTTGGTGGACACCTTCACAGATACGCAGTATTTT
CDR3aa: CASSFALVDTFTDTQYF

v_gene: TRBV2
abundance: -
d_gene: TRBD1
j_gene: TRBJ1-2
CDR3nt: TGTGCCAGCAGTGAAATCGGCAGGGGGCTTAACTATGGCTACACCTTC
CDR3aa: CASSEIGRGLNYGYTF

v_gene: TRBV28
abundance: many
d_gene: TRBD2
j_gene: TRBJ2-7
CDR3nt: TGTGCCAGCAAGCGGGGAGGGGCCTACGAGCAGTACTTC
CDR3aa: CASKRGGAYEQYF

v_gene: TRBV7-2
abundance: many
d_gene: -
j_gene: TRBJ2-5
CDR3nt: TGTGCCAGCAGCTTAGCCAGGCTTGAGACCCAGTACTTC
CDR3aa: CASSLARLETQYF

v_gene: TRBV7-8
abundance: many
d_gene: -
j_gene: TRBJ2-4
CDR3nt: TGTGCCAGCAGCCCCCTTCCGGAACGGTCAGGGAACATTCAGTACTTC
CDR3aa: CASSPLPERSGNIQYF

v_gene: TRBV6-5
abundance: many
d_gene: TRBD1
j_gene: TRBJ1-1
CDR3nt: TGTGCCAGCAGTTACCCAGGGGGCAGGAACACTGAAGCTTTCTTT
CDR3aa: CASSYPGGRNTEAFF

v_gene: TRBV11-2
abundance: many
d_gene: -
j_gene: TRBJ2-3
CDR3nt: TGTGCCAGCAGCTTAGATAAGTTCCAACTGTGGCACAGGCGAGGGGAAGGGGATACGCAGTATTTT
CDR3aa: CASSLDKFQLWHRRGEGDTQYF

v_gene: TRBV5-1
abundance: many
d_gene: TRBD1
j_gene: TRBJ2-3
CDR3nt: TGCGCCAGCAGTTTTCGGGACAGGGGGCTTATAGACACAGATACGCAGTATTTT
CDR3aa: CASSFRDRGLIDTDTQYF

v_gene: TRBV12-3/TRBV12-4
abundance: many
d_gene: TRBD1
j_gene: TRBJ1-5
CDR3nt: TGTGCCAGCAGTTTACAGGGGGCCAACTCCAATCAGCCCCAGCATTTT
CDR3aa: CASSLQGANSNQPQHF

v_gene: TRBV5-1
abundance: many
d_gene: -
j_gene: TRBJ1-1
CDR3nt: TGCGCCAGCAGCGCGTACAGGAACACTGAAGCTTTCTTT
CDR3aa: CASSAYRNTEAFF

v_gene: TRBV7-2
abundance: many
d_gene: -
j_gene: TRBJ2-5
CDR3nt: TGTGCCAGCAGCTTCTACTACCAAGAGACCCAGTACTTC
CDR3aa: CASSFYYQETQYF

v_gene: TRBV7-9
abundance: many
d_gene: TRBD2
j_gene: TRBJ2-7
CDR3nt: TGTGCCAGCAGCTTAGCCGTGGGGGGGTTTGGCTACGAGCAGTACTTC
CDR3aa: CASSLAVGGFGYEQYF

v_gene: TRBV6-2/TRBV6-3
abundance: many
d_gene: TRBD1
j_gene: TRBJ1-2
CDR3nt: TGTGCCAGCAGTTACTTGGCCAGGGGGTCTTATGGCTACACCTTC
CDR3aa: CASSYLARGSYGYTF

v_gene: TRBV5-6
abundance: many
d_gene: -
j_gene: TRBJ2-2
CDR3nt: TGTGCCTCCCACGTCGGGTCCGGGGAGCTGTTTTTT
CDR3aa: CASHVGSGELFF

v_gene: TRBV10-3
abundance: many
d_gene: TRBD1
j_gene: TRBJ2-7
CDR3nt: TGTGCCATCAGTGATCCACCCGGGACAGCCTACGAGCAGTACTTC
CDR3aa: CAISDPPGTAYEQYF

v_gene: TRBV20-1
abundance: many
d_gene: -
j_gene: TRBJ2-3
CDR3nt: TGCAGTGCTAGAGGGACTACCACAAATACGCAGTATTTT
CDR3aa: CSARGTTTNTQYF

v_gene: TRBV7-2
abundance: many
d_gene: TRBD1
j_gene: TRBJ2-6
CDR3nt: TGTGCCAGCAGCTTAGGGGACAGGCTATCTGGGGCCAACGTCCTGACTTTC
CDR3aa: CASSLGDRLSGANVLTF

v_gene: TRBV5-5
abundance: many
d_gene: TRBD1
j_gene: TRBJ2-5
CDR3nt: TGTGCCAGCAGAATAAGGGGACAGGAGTGGAGAGAGACCCAGTACTTC
CDR3aa: CASRIRGQEWRETQYF

v_gene: TRBV30
abundance: -
d_gene: -
j_gene: TRBJ1-2
CDR3nt: TGTGCCTGGAGCGCAAGTTGGGGGGCGCAGGACTATGGCTACACCTTC
CDR3aa: CAWSASWGAQDYGYTF

v_gene: TRBV4-1
abundance: many
d_gene: -
j_gene: TRBJ2-1
CDR3nt: TGCGCCAGCAGCCAAGTCCGTACTATACCACAAAAGGGATACAATGAGCAGTTCTTC
CDR3aa: CASSQVRTIPQKGYNEQFF

v_gene: TRBV5-5
abundance: many
d_gene: -
j_gene: TRBJ2-7
CDR3nt: TGTGCCAGCAGGCGCCTGGGCGGGTCCTACGAGCAGTACTTC
CDR3aa: CASRRLGGSYEQYF

v_gene: TRBV30
abundance: -
d_gene: -
j_gene: TRBJ1-5
CDR3nt: TGTGCCTGGAGTGTATATAGTCCCAGGTCATCTTATAGCAATCAGCCCCAGCATTTT
CDR3aa: CAWSVYSPRSSYSNQPQHF